The following is a T cell receptor beta chain sequence with its context. This sample stems from a study of shared clonotypes between healthy human individuals. The repertoire was sequenced with immunoSEQ multiplex PCR; TCRdb's copy has only in-frame clones and lacks some. The sample consists of over a million clones, 75% to 80% of them appearing once. J lost 2 bases, V lost 6 bases, and 6 bases had no gene match. Germline CDR1 and CDR2: SEHNR and FQNEAQ (reference sequence). The CDR3 is 14 residues long. Material for sequencing was memory CD4+ T cells from PBMCs. Subset of the sample: CD45RA-negative fraction. This receptor was identified in a man aged 18 to 29 in good health. Some clones in this sample may be carry-over from other donors' samples. V is TRBV7-9 and J is TRBJ1-1, with 7 nucleotides matching TRBD1. The CDR3, as DNA: TGTGCCAGCAGTATTGACAGGGTAAACACTGAAGCTTTCTTT. This translates into CASSIDRVNTEAFF.